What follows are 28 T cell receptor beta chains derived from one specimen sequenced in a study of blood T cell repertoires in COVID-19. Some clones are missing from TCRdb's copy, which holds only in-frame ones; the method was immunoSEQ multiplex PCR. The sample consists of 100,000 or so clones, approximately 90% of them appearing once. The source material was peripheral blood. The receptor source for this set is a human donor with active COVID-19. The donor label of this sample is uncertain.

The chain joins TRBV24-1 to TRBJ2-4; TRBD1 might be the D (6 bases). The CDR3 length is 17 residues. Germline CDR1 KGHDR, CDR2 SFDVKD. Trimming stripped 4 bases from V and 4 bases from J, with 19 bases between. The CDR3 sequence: CATSEETGWLMKNIQYF. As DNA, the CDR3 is TGTGCCACCAGTGAAGAAACAGGGTGGTTAATGAAAAACATTCAGTACTTC.

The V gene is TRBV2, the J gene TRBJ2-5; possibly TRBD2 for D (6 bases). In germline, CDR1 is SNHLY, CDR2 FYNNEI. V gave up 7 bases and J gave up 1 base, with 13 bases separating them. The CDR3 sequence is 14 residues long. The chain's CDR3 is CASNRQAGQETQYF. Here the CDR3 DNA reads TGTGCCAGCAATCGACAAGCGGGCCAAGAGACCCAGTACTTC.

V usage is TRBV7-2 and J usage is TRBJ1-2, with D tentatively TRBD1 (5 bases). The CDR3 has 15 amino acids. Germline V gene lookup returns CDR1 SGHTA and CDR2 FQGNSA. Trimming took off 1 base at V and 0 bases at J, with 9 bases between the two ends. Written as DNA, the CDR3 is TGTGCCAGCAGCTTAGGGGGCAGATCTAACTATGGCTACACCTTC. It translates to CASSLGGRSNYGYTF.

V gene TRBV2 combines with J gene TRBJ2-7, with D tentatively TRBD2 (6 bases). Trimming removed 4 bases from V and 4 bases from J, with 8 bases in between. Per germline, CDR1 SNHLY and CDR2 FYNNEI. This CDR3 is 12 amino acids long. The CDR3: CASSVLAYEQYF. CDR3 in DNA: TGTGCCAGCAGTGTTCTAGCGTACGAGCAGTACTTC. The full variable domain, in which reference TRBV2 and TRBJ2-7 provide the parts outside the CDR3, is EPEVTQTPSHQVTQMGQEVILRCVPISNHLYFYWYRQILGQKVEFLVSFYNNEISEKSEIFDDQFSVERPDGSNFTLKIRSTKLEDSAMYFCASSVLAYEQYFGPGTRLTVT.

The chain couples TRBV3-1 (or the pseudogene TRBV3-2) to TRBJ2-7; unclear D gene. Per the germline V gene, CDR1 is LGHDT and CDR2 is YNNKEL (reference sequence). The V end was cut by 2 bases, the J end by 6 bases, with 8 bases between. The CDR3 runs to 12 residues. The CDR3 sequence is CASSQLSAEQYF. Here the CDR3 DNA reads TGTGCCAGCAGCCAATTGAGCGCCGAGCAGTACTTC.

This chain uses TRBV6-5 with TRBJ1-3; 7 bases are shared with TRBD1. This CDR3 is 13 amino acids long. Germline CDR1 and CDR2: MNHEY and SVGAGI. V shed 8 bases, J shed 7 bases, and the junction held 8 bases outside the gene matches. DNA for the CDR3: TGTGCCAGCGGAAAGGACAGGCGGAACACCATATATTTT. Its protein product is CASGKDRRNTIYF.

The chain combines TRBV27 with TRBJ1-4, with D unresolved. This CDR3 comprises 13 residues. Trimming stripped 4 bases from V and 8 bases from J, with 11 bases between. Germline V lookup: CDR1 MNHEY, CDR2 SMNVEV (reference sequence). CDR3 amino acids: CASSSSAREKLFF. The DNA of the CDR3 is TGTGCCAGCAGTTCGAGTGCTAGGGAAAAACTGTTTTTT.

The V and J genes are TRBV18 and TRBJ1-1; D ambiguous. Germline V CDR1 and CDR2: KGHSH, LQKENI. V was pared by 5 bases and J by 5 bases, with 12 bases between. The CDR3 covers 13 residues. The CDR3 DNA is TGTGCCAGCTCATCCGGGAAGGTGACTGAAGCTTTCTTT. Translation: CASSSGKVTEAFF.

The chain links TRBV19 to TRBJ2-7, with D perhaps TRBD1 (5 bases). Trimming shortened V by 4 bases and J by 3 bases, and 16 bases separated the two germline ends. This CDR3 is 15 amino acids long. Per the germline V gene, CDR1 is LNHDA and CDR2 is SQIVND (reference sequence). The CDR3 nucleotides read TGTGCCAGTAGTACTAGACAAGGGGCGAACTACGAGCAGTACTTC. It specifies CASSTRQGANYEQYF.

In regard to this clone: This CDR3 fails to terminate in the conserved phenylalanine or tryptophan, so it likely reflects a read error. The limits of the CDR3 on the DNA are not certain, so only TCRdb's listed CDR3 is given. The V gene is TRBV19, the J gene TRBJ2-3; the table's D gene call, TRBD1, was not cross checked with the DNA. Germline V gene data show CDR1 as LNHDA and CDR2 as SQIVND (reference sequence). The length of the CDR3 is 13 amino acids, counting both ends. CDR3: CASSARLDSELGL.

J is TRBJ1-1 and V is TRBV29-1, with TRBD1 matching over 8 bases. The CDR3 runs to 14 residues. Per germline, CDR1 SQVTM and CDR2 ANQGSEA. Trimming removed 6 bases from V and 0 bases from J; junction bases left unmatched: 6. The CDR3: CSVNRGGMNTEAFF. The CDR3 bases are TGCAGCGTCAACAGGGGGGGCATGAACACTGAAGCTTTCTTT.

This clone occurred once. CDR3 amino acids: CASSLAGDNEKLFF. The CDR3 bases are TGTGCCAGCAGCTTAGCAGGGGATAATGAAAAACTGTTTTTT. The V call is TRBV7-9, the J call TRBJ1-4, with a weak D call TRBD1 (5 bases). The CDR3 is 14 residues long. V was clipped by 0 bases and J by 4 bases, with 6 bases between them. CDR1 is SEHNR, CDR2 FQNEAQ, per germline (reference sequence).

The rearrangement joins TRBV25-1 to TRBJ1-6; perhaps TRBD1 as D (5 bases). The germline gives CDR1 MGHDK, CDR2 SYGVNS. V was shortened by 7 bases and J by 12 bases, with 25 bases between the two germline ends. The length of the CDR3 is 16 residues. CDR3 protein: CASTQNGGVLGEPLHF. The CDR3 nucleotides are TGTGCCAGCACTCAGAACGGGGGGGTCTTAGGTGAACCCCTCCACTTT.

CDR3 sequence: CASSARTVLGGYTF. The DNA of the CDR3 is TGCGCCAGCAGCGCAAGGACAGTCCTCGGTGGCTACACCTTC. The J gene is TRBJ1-2, the V gene TRBV5-1; perhaps TRBD1 as D (6 bases). Germline V gene lookup returns CDR1 SGHRS and CDR2 YFSETQ. CDR3 size: 14 residues. V lost 4 bases and J lost 7, with 17 bases in between.

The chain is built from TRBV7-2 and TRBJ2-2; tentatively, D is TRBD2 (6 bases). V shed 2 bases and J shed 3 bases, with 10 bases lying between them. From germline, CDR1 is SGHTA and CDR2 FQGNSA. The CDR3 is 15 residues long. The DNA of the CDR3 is TGTGCCAGCAGCTTAATCGGCGGGGACACCGGGGAGCTGTTTTTT. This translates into CASSLIGGDTGELFF.

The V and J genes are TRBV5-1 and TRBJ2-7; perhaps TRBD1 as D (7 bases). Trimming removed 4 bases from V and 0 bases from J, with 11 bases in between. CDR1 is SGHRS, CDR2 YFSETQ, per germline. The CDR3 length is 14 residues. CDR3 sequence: CASSGGTASYEQYF. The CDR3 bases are TGCGCCAGCAGCGGGGGGACAGCCTCCTACGAGCAGTACTTC. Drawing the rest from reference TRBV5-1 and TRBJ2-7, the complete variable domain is KAGVTQTPRYLIKTRGQQVTLSCSPISGHRSVSWYQQTPGQGLQFLFEYFSETQRNKGNFPGRFSGRQFSNSRSEMNVSTLELGDSALYLCASSGGTASYEQYFGPGTRLTVT.

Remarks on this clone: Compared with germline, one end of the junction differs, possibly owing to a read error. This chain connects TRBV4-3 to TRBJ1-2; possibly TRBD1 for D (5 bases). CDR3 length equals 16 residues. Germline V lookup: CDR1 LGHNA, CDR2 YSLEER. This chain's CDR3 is CASSQEIIAAGPASSF. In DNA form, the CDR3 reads TGCGCCAGCAGCCAAGAGATTATCGCGGCAGGGCCCGCATCATCCTTC.

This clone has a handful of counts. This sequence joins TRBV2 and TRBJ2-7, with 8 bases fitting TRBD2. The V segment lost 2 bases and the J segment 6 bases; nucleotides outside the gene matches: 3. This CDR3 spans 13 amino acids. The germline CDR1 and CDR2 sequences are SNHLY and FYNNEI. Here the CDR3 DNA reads TGTGCCAGCAGTGAACAGGCGGGAGGCGAGCAGTACTTC. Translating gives CASSEQAGGEQYF.

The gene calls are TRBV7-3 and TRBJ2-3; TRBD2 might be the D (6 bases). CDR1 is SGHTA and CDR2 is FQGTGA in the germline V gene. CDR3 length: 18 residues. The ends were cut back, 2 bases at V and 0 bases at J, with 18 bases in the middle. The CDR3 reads CASSLVAGIPTSTDTQYF. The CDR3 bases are TGTGCCAGCAGCTTAGTCGCGGGGATACCGACTAGCACAGATACGCAGTATTTT.

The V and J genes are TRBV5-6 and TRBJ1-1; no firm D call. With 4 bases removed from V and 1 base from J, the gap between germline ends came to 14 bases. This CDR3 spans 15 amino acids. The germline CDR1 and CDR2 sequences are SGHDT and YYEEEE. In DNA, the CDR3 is TGTGCCAGCAGCCCGGCGGGGATGGCGAACACTGAAGCTTTCTTT. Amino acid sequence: CASSPAGMANTEAFF.

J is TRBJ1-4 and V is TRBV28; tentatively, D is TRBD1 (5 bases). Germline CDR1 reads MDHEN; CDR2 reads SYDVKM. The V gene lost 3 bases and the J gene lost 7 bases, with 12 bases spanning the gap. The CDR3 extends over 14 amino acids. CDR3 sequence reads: CASSFGGSGEKLFF. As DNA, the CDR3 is TGTGCCAGCAGTTTTGGGGGGAGTGGTGAAAAACTGTTTTTT.

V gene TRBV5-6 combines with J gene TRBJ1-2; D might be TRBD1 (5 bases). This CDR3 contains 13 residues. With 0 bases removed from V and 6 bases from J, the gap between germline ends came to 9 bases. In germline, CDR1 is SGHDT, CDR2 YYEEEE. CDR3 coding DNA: TGTGCCAGCAGCTTGGAGCAGGGTCATGGCTACACCTTC. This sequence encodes CASSLEQGHGYTF.

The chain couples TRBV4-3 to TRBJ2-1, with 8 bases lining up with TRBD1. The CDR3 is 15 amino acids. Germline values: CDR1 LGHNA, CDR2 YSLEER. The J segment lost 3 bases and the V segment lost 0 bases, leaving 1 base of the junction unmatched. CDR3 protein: CASSQDTGGYNEQFF. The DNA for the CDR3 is TGCGCCAGCAGCCAAGATACAGGGGGCTACAATGAGCAGTTCTTC.

CDR3 in DNA: TGCGCCAGCACCCCGAGCAGGGGGGAGACCCAGTACTTC. It is translated as CASTPSRGETQYF. The rearrangement uses TRBV5-1 and TRBJ2-5, with 7 bases aligning to TRBD1. Germline CDR1 is SGHRS and CDR2 is YFSETQ. This CDR3 comprises 13 residues. V was clipped by 6 bases and J by 5 bases; unmatched bases: 7.

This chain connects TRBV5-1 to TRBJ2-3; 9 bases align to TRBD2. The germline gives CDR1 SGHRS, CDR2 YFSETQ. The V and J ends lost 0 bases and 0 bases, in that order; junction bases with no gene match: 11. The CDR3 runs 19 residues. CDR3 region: CASSLVFLAGTASTDTQYF. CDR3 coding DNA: TGCGCCAGCAGCTTGGTCTTTCTAGCGGGGACTGCTAGCACAGATACGCAGTATTTT.

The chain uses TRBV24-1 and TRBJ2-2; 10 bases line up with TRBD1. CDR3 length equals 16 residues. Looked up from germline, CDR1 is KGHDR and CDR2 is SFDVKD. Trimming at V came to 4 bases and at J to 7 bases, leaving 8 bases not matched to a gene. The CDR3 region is CATSDQTGGPHGELFF. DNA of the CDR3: TGTGCCACCAGTGACCAGACAGGGGGCCCTCACGGGGAGCTGTTTTTT.

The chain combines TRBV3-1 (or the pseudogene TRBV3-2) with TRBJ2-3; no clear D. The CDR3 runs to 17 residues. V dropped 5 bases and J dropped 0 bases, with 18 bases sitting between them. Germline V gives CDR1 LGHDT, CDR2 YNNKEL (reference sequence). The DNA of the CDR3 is TGTGCCAGCAGCTATAACCCTCTAGGAACTAGCACAGATACGCAGTATTTT. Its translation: CASSYNPLGTSTDTQYF.

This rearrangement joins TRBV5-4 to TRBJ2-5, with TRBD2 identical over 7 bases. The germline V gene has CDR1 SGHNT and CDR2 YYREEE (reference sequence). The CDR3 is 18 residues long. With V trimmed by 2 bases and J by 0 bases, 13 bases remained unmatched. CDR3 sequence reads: CASSLMGLPTQYQETQYF. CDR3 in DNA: TGTGCCAGCAGCTTAATGGGACTACCTACCCAGTACCAAGAGACCCAGTACTTC.